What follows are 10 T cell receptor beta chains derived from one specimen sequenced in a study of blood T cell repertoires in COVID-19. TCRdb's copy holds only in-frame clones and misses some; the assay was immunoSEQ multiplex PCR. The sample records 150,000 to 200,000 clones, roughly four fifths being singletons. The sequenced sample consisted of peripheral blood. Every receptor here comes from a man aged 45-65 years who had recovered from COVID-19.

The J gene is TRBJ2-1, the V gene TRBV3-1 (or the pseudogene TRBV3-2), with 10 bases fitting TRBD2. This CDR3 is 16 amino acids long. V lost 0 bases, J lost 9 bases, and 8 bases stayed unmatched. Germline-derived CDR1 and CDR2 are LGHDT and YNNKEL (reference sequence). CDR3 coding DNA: TGTGCCAGCAGCCAAGATTGGAGCGGGAGGGCTGGTGAGCAGTTCTTC. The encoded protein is CASSQDWSGRAGEQFF.

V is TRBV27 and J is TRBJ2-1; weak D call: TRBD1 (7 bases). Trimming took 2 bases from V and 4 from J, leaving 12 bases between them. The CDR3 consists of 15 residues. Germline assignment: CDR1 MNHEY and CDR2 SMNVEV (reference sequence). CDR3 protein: CASSLGRGVYNEQFF. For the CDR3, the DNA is TGTGCCAGCAGTTTAGGCAGGGGGGTGTACAATGAGCAGTTCTTC.

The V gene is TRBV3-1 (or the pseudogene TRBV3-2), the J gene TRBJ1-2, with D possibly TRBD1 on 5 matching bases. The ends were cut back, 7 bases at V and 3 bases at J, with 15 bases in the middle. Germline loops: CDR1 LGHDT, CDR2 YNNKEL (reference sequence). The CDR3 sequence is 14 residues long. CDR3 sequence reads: CASTYQGLDYGYTF. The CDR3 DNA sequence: TGTGCCAGCACCTATCAGGGATTAGACTATGGCTACACCTTC.

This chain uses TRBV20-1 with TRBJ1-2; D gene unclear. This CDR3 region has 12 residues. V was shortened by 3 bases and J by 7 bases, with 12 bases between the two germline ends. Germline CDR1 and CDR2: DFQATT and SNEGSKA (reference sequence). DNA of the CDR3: TGCAGTGCTAGTTCCGGGAGGGCTGGCTACACCTTC. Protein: CSASSGRAGYTF.

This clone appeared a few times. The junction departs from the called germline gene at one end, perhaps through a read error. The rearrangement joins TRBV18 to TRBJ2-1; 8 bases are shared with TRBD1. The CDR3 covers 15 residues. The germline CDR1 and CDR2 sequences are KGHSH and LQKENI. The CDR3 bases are TGTGCCAGCTCTCCTGGACAGGGATTCCTCAATGGGCAGTTCTTC. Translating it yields CASSPGQGFLNGQFF.

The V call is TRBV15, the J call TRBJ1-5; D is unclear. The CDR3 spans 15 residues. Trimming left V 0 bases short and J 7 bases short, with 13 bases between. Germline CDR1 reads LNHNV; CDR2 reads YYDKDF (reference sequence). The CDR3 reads CATSRDKGGNQPQHF. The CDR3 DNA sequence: TGTGCCACCAGCAGAGATAAGGGAGGGAACCAGCCCCAGCATTTT.

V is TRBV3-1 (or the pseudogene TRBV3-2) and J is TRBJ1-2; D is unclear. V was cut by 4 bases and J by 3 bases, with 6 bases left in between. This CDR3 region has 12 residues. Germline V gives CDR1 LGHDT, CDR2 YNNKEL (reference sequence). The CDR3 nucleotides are TGTGCCAGCAGCCTCACAGACTATGGCTACACCTTC. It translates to CASSLTDYGYTF.

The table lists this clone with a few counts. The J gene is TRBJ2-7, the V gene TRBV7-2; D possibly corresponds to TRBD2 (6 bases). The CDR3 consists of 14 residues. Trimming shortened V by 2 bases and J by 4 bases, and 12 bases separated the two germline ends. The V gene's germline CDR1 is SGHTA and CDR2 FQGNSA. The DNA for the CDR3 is TGTGCCAGCAGCTTAACGGCTAGCGTATACGAGCAGTACTTC. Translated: CASSLTASVYEQYF.

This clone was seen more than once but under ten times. DNA for the CDR3: TGTGCCAGCAGCTTAGAACTAGCGGGAGGGTCGGATACGCAGTATTTT. Translated: CASSLELAGGSDTQYF. The chain combines TRBV11-2 with TRBJ2-3; 13 bases match TRBD2. The CDR3 consists of 16 residues. Germline V gene lookup returns CDR1 SGHAT and CDR2 FQNNGV. With V trimmed by 0 bases and J by 6 bases, 3 bases remained unmatched.

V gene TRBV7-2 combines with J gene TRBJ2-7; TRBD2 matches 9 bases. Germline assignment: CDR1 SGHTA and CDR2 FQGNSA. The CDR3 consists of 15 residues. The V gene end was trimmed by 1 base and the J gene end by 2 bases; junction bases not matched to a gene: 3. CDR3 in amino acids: CASSLEGGRAYEQYF. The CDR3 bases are TGTGCCAGCAGCTTAGAGGGCGGGAGGGCCTACGAGCAGTACTTC.